Below, 25 T cell receptor beta chains from the same sample are listed, as sequenced in a study of T cell responses to AZD1222 COVID-19 vaccine. Sequencing used immunoSEQ multiplex PCR; TCRdb keeps in-frame clones, though not all of them. The sample records some 150,000 clones, approximately 94% being singletons. The sequences come from peripheral blood, collected on day 0 of AZD1222 vaccination. These receptors were taken from an adult in good health.

The rearrangement joins TRBV28 to TRBJ2-7; the match to TRBD1 covers 7 bases. The length of the CDR3 is 16 residues. Germline lookup yields CDR1 MDHEN and CDR2 SYDVKM. V shed 1 base, J shed 6 bases, and the junction held 12 bases outside the gene matches. CDR3 sequence: CASSLFEGASVGEQYF. The CDR3 DNA reads as TGTGCCAGCAGTTTATTTGAGGGGGCGAGCGTCGGCGAGCAGTACTTC.

The chain uses TRBV12-3 or TRBV12-4 and TRBJ2-1; possible D gene TRBD2, 6 bases. Trimming took 6 bases from V and 4 from J, leaving 10 bases between them. This CDR3 contains 13 residues. For the CDR3, the DNA is TGTGCCAGCAGCGTGACTAGTTACAATGAGCAGTTCTTC. Protein: CASSVTSYNEQFF.

The chain links TRBV2 to TRBJ1-1; D call uncertain. Germline V gene lookup returns CDR1 SNHLY and CDR2 FYNNEI. The germline V and J ends were trimmed by 1 base and 12 bases, with 18 bases remaining between them. The CDR3 consists of 14 residues. The CDR3 is CASSEEARGVGTFF. The CDR3 coding sequence is TGTGCCAGCAGTGAAGAGGCAAGAGGAGTCGGAACTTTCTTT.

The rearrangement uses TRBV6-5 and TRBJ2-1, with TRBD1 identical over 10 bases. The CDR3 loop spans 14 amino acids. Germline CDR1 reads MNHEY; CDR2 reads SVGAGI. The J segment lost 4 bases and the V segment lost 8 bases, leaving 5 bases of the junction unmatched. CDR3 in amino acids: CASEEDRGYNEQFF. DNA of the CDR3: TGTGCCAGCGAGGAGGACAGGGGGTACAATGAGCAGTTCTTC.

The chain couples TRBV12-3 or TRBV12-4 to TRBJ2-7; the D gene is possibly TRBD1 (5 bases). The CDR3 sequence is 13 residues long. Trimming removed 1 base from V and 1 base from J, with 5 bases in between. The CDR3 spells CASSLGQSYEQYF. CDR3 in DNA: TGTGCCAGCAGTTTAGGACAGTCCTACGAGCAGTACTTC.

This sequence joins TRBV15 and TRBJ1-2; 9 bases line up with TRBD1. J lost 7 bases, V lost 3 bases, and 6 bases had no gene match. CDR1 and CDR2 from the germline V gene are LNHNV and YYDKDF (reference sequence). The CDR3 runs 14 residues. The DNA of the CDR3 is TGTGCCACCAGCAGGGACAGGGGAGGCCTTGGCTACACCTTC. Translating it yields CATSRDRGGLGYTF.

V is TRBV27 and J is TRBJ1-4; D gene unclear. Trimming took 5 bases from V and 5 from J, leaving 15 bases between them. The V gene's germline CDR1 is MNHEY and CDR2 SMNVEV (reference sequence). CDR3 size: 15 residues. As DNA, the CDR3 is TGTGCCAGCAGTGCCCATGGGCAGCACAATGAAAAACTGTTTTTT. Translating gives CASSAHGQHNEKLFF.

The chain employs TRBV2 and TRBJ1-6; D remains unclear. The CDR3 spans 12 residues. The germline V gene has CDR1 SNHLY and CDR2 FYNNEI. The ends were cut back, 6 bases at V and 10 bases at J, with 10 bases in the middle. CDR3 coding DNA: TGTGCCAGCAGGGCCAGTTGGTCACCCCTCCACTTT. It is translated as CASRASWSPLHF.

The chain employs TRBV27 and TRBJ1-5; no clear D gene. This CDR3 contains 13 residues. Trimming took 3 bases from V and 0 from J, leaving 3 bases between them. From germline, CDR1 is MNHEY and CDR2 SMNVEV (reference sequence). CDR3 nucleotide sequence: TGTGCCAGCAGTTTTAATAGCAATCAGCCCCAGCATTTT. Residues: CASSFNSNQPQHF.

The CDR3 DNA is TGTGCCTGGACACGATGGGGCACTGAAGCTTTCTTT. Protein product: CAWTRWGTEAFF. The chain recombines TRBV30 with TRBJ1-1; D is ambiguous. CDR3 length: 12 amino acids. In germline, CDR1 is GTSNPN, CDR2 SVGIG (reference sequence). Trimming removed 4 bases at V and 4 bases at J, with 10 bases between.

The chain uses TRBV12-5 and TRBJ1-1, with D unclear. The CDR3 covers 13 residues. CDR1 and CDR2 (germline): LGHNT, FRNRAP. V shed 8 bases and J shed 0 bases, with 10 bases lying between them. As DNA, the CDR3 is TGTGCTAGTACCGGATACATGAACACTGAAGCTTTCTTT. Translation: CASTGYMNTEAFF.

The chain links TRBV30 to TRBJ1-4; 8 bases map to TRBD1. Germline CDR1 is GTSNPN and CDR2 is SVGIG (reference sequence). J was trimmed by 0 bases and V by 4 bases; bases with no gene match: 13. The length of the CDR3 is 18 residues. CDR3 sequence (DNA): TGTGCCTGGAATCGGGACAGGACATCTCCTTCAACTAATGAAAAACTGTTTTTT. Protein product: CAWNRDRTSPSTNEKLFF.

This rearrangement joins TRBV7-8 to TRBJ2-3; no clear D. The V gene's germline CDR1 is SGHVS and CDR2 FQNEAQ. The CDR3 loop spans 12 amino acids. V was cut by 1 base and J by 4 bases, with 3 bases left in between. The CDR3 DNA reads TGTGCCAGCAGCTTAGACGCAGATACGCAGTATTTT. Translation: CASSLDADTQYF.

The chain employs TRBV27 and TRBJ2-7; D uncertain. This CDR3 has 11 amino acids. V shed 6 bases and J shed 3 bases, with 6 bases lying between them. Germline values: CDR1 MNHEY, CDR2 SMNVEV (reference sequence). The chain's CDR3 is CASRGGYEQYF. CDR3 nucleotide sequence: TGTGCCAGCAGGGGTGGCTACGAGCAGTACTTC.

The V call is TRBV11-3, the J call TRBJ2-7; TRBD1 aligns across 8 bases. CDR1 and CDR2 from the germline V gene are SGHNT and YENEEA. The CDR3 contains 14 residues. J was trimmed by 7 bases and V by 0 bases; bases with no gene match: 5. CDR3 loop: CASSLDQGAWEQYF. The CDR3 nucleotides read TGTGCCAGCAGCTTAGACCAGGGGGCGTGGGAGCAGTACTTC.

The CDR3, as DNA: TGTGCCAGCAGTACCGGGGGGAAGCAGTACTTC. Amino acid sequence: CASSTGGKQYF. The rearrangement joins TRBV6-5 to TRBJ2-7, with TRBD2 identical over 7 bases. Germline V gene sequence: CDR1 MNHEY, CDR2 SVGAGI. J was trimmed by 8 bases and V by 5 bases; bases with no gene match: 3. CDR3 length equals 11 residues.

The chain uses TRBV11-3 and TRBJ1-2, with a tentative D call TRBD1 (6 bases). The V end was cut by 1 base, the J end by 8 bases, with 20 bases between. The CDR3 has 16 amino acids. Germline lookup yields CDR1 SGHNT and CDR2 YENEEA. Here the CDR3 reads CASSLVIGTLNRGYTF. The CDR3 DNA reads as TGTGCCAGCAGCTTAGTAATCGGGACACTTAACCGGGGCTACACCTTC.

The chain uses TRBV30 and TRBJ2-3; D ambiguous. Germline CDR1 reads GTSNPN; CDR2 reads SVGIG (reference sequence). Trimming left V 2 bases short and J 0 bases short, with 6 bases between. CDR3 length equals 13 residues. CDR3 amino acids: CAWSPTSTDTQYF. The DNA for the CDR3 is TGTGCCTGGAGTCCGACTAGCACAGATACGCAGTATTTT.

J is TRBJ1-2 and V is TRBV30; D ambiguous. The germline V gene encodes CDR1 GTSNPN and CDR2 SVGIG (reference sequence). Trimming took off 4 bases at V and 4 bases at J, with 10 bases between the two ends. The length of the CDR3 is 12 residues. The CDR3 is CAWTGTAYGYTF. The CDR3 bases are TGTGCCTGGACCGGAACAGCCTATGGCTACACCTTC.

The sample holds one count of this clone. V usage is TRBV3-1 (or the pseudogene TRBV3-2) and J usage is TRBJ1-1; D is possibly TRBD1 (5 bases). V was shortened by 4 bases and J by 2 bases, with 11 bases between the two germline ends. Looked up from germline, CDR1 is LGHDT and CDR2 is YNNKEL (reference sequence). This CDR3 contains 14 residues. Written as DNA, the CDR3 is TGTGCCAGCAGCCCAAATGGGGCCAACACTGAAGCTTTCTTT. This encodes CASSPNGANTEAFF.

This chain links TRBV3-1 (or the pseudogene TRBV3-2) with TRBJ2-3; TRBD1 agrees at 9 bases. J gave up 4 bases and V 3 bases, and 11 bases lay outside the gene matches. This CDR3 comprises 17 residues. CDR1 is LGHDT and CDR2 is YNNKEL in the germline V gene (reference sequence). The CDR3 here is CASSQGFQGQGSDTQYF. CDR3 DNA sequence: TGTGCCAGCAGCCAGGGTTTTCAAGGACAGGGGTCAGATACGCAGTATTTT.

The rearrangement joins TRBV6-5 to TRBJ2-5; D is unclear. Per germline, CDR1 MNHEY and CDR2 SVGAGI. The length of the CDR3 is 11 residues. Trimming removed 2 bases at V and 5 bases at J, with 3 bases between. CDR3 coding DNA: TGTGCCAGCAGTTACAGGGAGACCCAGTACTTC. Protein sequence: CASSYRETQYF.

V usage is TRBV2 and J usage is TRBJ1-5; TRBD1 agrees at 7 bases. Germline CDR1 SNHLY, CDR2 FYNNEI. V shed 0 bases and J 7 bases; nucleotides not matched to a gene: 6. The CDR3 has 15 residues. CDR3 bases: TGTGCCAGCAGTGAAGCTTCAGGGGGTCACCAGCCCCAGCATTTT. This gives the protein CASSEASGGHQPQHF.

This chain connects TRBV5-8 to TRBJ1-5; D not certain. Trimming shortened V by 0 bases and J by 10 bases, and 14 bases separated the two germline ends. The CDR3 consists of 14 residues. Germline assignment: CDR1 SGHTS and CDR2 YDEGEE. CDR3 residues: CASSLAAGGYPQHF. CDR3 DNA: TGTGCCAGCAGCTTGGCTGCCGGTGGGTATCCCCAGCATTTT. Full variable domain (rest looked up from reference TRBV5-8 and TRBJ1-5): EAGVTQSPTHLIKTRGQQATLRCSPISGHTSVYWYQQALGLGLQFLLWYDEGEERNRGNFPPRFSGRQFPNYSSELNVNALELEDSALYLCASSLAAGGYPQHFGDGTRLSIL.

Notes on this clone: Other DNA variants within this sample encode the same CDR3. The rearrangement links TRBV12-3 or TRBV12-4 to TRBJ2-5; D is unclear. V gave up 3 bases and J gave up 2 bases, with 4 bases separating them. CDR3 size: 12 residues. In DNA, the CDR3 is TGTGCCAGCAGTTTTGCGCAAGAGACCCAGTACTTC. It is translated as CASSFAQETQYF.